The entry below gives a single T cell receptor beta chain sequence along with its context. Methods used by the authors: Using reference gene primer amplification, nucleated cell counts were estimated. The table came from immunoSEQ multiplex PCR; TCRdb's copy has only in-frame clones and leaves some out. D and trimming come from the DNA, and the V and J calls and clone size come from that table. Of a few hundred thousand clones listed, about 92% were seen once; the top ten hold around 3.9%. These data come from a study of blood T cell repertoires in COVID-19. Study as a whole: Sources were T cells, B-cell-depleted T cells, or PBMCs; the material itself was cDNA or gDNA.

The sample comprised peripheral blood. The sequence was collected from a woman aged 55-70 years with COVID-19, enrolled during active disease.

The CDR3 reads CASRAGVEQYF. In nucleotides, the CDR3 is TGTGCCAGCAGAGCAGGGGTCGAGCAGTACTTC. J is TRBJ2-7 and V is TRBV27; perhaps TRBD1 as D (6 bases). The germline gives CDR1 MNHEY, CDR2 SMNVEV (reference sequence). The CDR3 contains 11 residues. V lost 6 bases and J lost 6, with 9 bases in between.